This is a list of T cell receptor beta chains from one sample in a study of STAT5B mutations in CD4+ large granular lymphocyte leukemia. Repertoires were generated with immunoSEQ multiplex PCR, while TCRdb's copy carries only in-frame clones and drops some. The sample consists of approximately 27,000 clones, about 76% of them appearing once. What was sequenced was CD4+ T cells from blood buffy coats. The receptors originated from a human donor in good health. Both conserved end residues are part of each CDR3. A D gene is named only where the DNA matches it firmly. Expanded clones are given a class, and other clones once, few, many or no size at all.

cdr3_nt cdr3_aa j_call v_call clone_size d_call
TGTGCCAGCAGCCGGCGAGCGGGGCTCTCTGGAAACACCATATATTTT CASSRRAGLSGNTIYF TRBJ1-3 TRBV13 NA NA
TGCGCCAGCAGTGAAGGGCAGGGTCGGGCTTTCTTT CASSEGQGRAFF TRBJ1-1 TRBV10-2 NA NA
TGCGCCAGCAGTGAGTTCCGGACTAGCTCCTACAATGAGCAGTTCTTC CASSEFRTSSYNEQFF TRBJ2-1 TRBV10-2 NA TRBD2
TGTGCCAGCAGCCTTCCGGGTGGGGGTATAGTCTATGGCTACACCTTC CASSLPGGGIVYGYTF TRBJ1-2 TRBV5-5 NA NA
TGTGCCAGCAGCTGGCGGGGGAAGCTGTACTATGGCTACACCTTC CASSWRGKLYYGYTF TRBJ1-2 TRBV13 once NA
TGTGCCAGCAGCGAGTCTTCGGGGACTCACGAGCAGTACTTC CASSESSGTHEQYF TRBJ2-7 TRBV4-2 NA NA
TGTGCCAGCAGCTTAGGATATCGCACTGAAGCTTTCTTT CASSLGYRTEAFF TRBJ1-1 TRBV7-2 NA NA
TGTGCCAGCCTACTAGCGGGGGCCGTCGATACGCAGTATTTT CASLLAGAVDTQYF TRBJ2-3 TRBV2 NA TRBD2
TGTGCCAGCAGCTTATCCCAGGGAACAGATACGCAGTATTTT CASSLSQGTDTQYF TRBJ2-3 TRBV7-8 NA NA
TGTGCCAGCAGTCCAATTGGGGGACAAGGAAACACCATATATTTT CASSPIGGQGNTIYF TRBJ1-3 TRBV2 NA NA
TGCAGCGTTGCAGGGACAGGGGCTAACTATGGCTACACCTTC CSVAGTGANYGYTF TRBJ1-2 TRBV29-1 NA TRBD1
TGTGCCAGCAGTGCCGGACTAGCGGGGGGGAGTTTAACAGATACGCAGTATTTT CASSAGLAGGSLTDTQYF TRBJ2-3 TRBV28 NA TRBD2
TGTGCCAGCAGGGAAACAGGGATCGACAATGAGCAGTTCTTC CASRETGIDNEQFF TRBJ2-1 TRBV2 NA NA
TGTGCCAGCAGCTTAGTGTGGACTAGCGGCACAGATACGCAGTATTTT CASSLVWTSGTDTQYF TRBJ2-3 TRBV11-3 once TRBD2
TGTGCCAGCTCGCTATCTAGCAATCAGCCCCAGCATTTT CASSLSSNQPQHF TRBJ1-5 TRBV18 few NA
TGTGCCAGCAGTTACCGTCCTCTTGATGGCTACACCTTC CASSYRPLDGYTF TRBJ1-2 TRBV6-5 NA NA
TGTGCCAGCAACGACAGGTTTGATACGCAGTATTTT CASNDRFDTQYF TRBJ2-3 TRBV2 once NA
TGTGCCTGGAGTGTAATCCGGTTCCAGGGCTCATCCGTTGGAAACACCATATATTTT CAWSVIRFQGSSVGNTIYF TRBJ1-3 TRBV30 once NA
TGTGCCAGCAGCTTGGGCTTGGGGGGCGCGGGGACCGGGGAGCTGTTTTTT CASSLGLGGAGTGELFF TRBJ2-2 TRBV7-2 NA NA
TGCAGCGTCGCCTGGGGGAGCAATGAAAAACTGTTTTTT CSVAWGSNEKLFF TRBJ1-4 TRBV29-1 few NA
TGTGCCAGCTCACCATCGGTCCTAGCCGCCTCTTCGACGCAGTATTTT CASSPSVLAASSTQYF TRBJ2-3 TRBV18 NA NA
TGTGCCACCTGGAACTATGGCTACACCTTC CATWNYGYTF TRBJ1-2 TRBV27 NA NA
TGTGCCAGCAGCTTTTGGGGGGTTACTGAAGCTTTCTTT CASSFWGVTEAFF TRBJ1-1 TRBV5-4 NA NA
TGTGCCAGCAGCTTAGCGAACTCTGGAAACACCATATATTTT CASSLANSGNTIYF TRBJ1-3 TRBV11-2 NA NA
TGTGCCAGCTCGGCGGGACAGGGCCAAAACATTCAGTACTTC CASSAGQGQNIQYF TRBJ2-4 TRBV18 NA TRBD1
TGTGCCAGCAGCGTAAGACCGGATTACCAAGAGACCCAGTACTTC CASSVRPDYQETQYF TRBJ2-5 TRBV9 NA NA
TGTGCCAGCAGCGGCCTAGGGGGGGATCGCTCTGGAAACACCATATATTTT CASSGLGGDRSGNTIYF TRBJ1-3 TRBV7-9 NA NA
TGTGCCAGCAGTTACGACCGCTCAACCTATAATTCACCCCTCCACTTT CASSYDRSTYNSPLHF TRBJ1-6 TRBV6-5 NA NA
TGTGCCAGCAGCCAGAGGACTAGCACAGATACGCAGTATTTT CASSQRTSTDTQYF TRBJ2-3 TRBV14 NA NA
TGTGCCAGCAGTACCATTACAGGGGCCCTCGAGCAGTACTTC CASSTITGALEQYF TRBJ2-7 TRBV6-6 NA TRBD1
TGTGCCAGCTCACCAAGCCAGAACACTGAAGCTTTCTTT CASSPSQNTEAFF TRBJ1-1 TRBV18 NA NA
TGTGCCTGGTGGGACAGGGTCGGGTCCCAGTACTTC CAWWDRVGSQYF TRBJ2-5 TRBV30 NA TRBD1
TGCGCCAGCAGCCAAGGGTTTAACAATGAGCAGTTCTTC CASSQGFNNEQFF TRBJ2-1 TRBV4-3 NA NA
TGTGCCAGCAGTCAACGTAACCAGCCCCAGCATTTT CASSQRNQPQHF TRBJ1-5 TRBV28 NA NA
TGTGCCACCAGCAGAGAAGGAGACTTAAGGGGTGTGACGCAGTATTTT CATSREGDLRGVTQYF TRBJ2-3 TRBV15 NA NA
TGTGCCAGCAGTCACCGGACGGAGACGGGTTATGGCTACACCTTC CASSHRTETGYGYTF TRBJ1-2 TRBV28 few NA
TGTGCCTGGAGTGTAGGGTTGGGAGGTGGCAATGAGCAGTTCTTC CAWSVGLGGGNEQFF TRBJ2-1 TRBV30 NA NA
TGTGCCAGCAGCTTAGGGACAGGGGGCGTCCGCCCTGAAGCTTTCTTT CASSLGTGGVRPEAFF TRBJ1-1 TRBV7-9 NA TRBD1
TGTGCCAGCAGTGAGGGATTTCACACCGGGGAGCTGTTTTTT CASSEGFHTGELFF TRBJ2-2 TRBV6-1 NA NA
TGTGCCAGCAGTGGGGGAAACTACGAGCAGTACTTC CASSGGNYEQYF TRBJ2-7 TRBV6-1 NA NA
TGTGCCAGCAGCTTGGTAGGACAGTCAACATTCTACGAGCAGTACTTC CASSLVGQSTFYEQYF TRBJ2-7 TRBV7-2 few NA
TGTGCCAGCAGCTCCCTCCGGGACAGGGGGGCAGATACGCAGTATTTT CASSSLRDRGADTQYF TRBJ2-3 TRBV7-2 once TRBD1